Below are 25 T cell receptor beta chains sequenced from a single sample in a study of T cells in women clearing cervical HPV infection. The method was immunoSEQ multiplex PCR; TCRdb's version includes in-frame clones alone and lacks a portion of them. With roughly 49,000 clones in the sample, the ten largest clones hold 0.8% to 1%. Specimen: blood buffy coat. These receptor sequences come from a woman between 18 and 70 years old with a cervical HPV16 infection that either progressed to CIN3+ or cleared (not recorded which).

Comments on this clone: The read ends 3 residues shy of where the CDR3 ends; the end is completed using the germline J gene. The chain joins TRBV7-2 to TRBJ1-2, with D tentatively TRBD1 (5 bases). Germline assignment: CDR1 SGHTA and CDR2 FQGNSA. The CDR3 has 15 residues. CDR3 protein: CASSLALAGRSGYTF. Incomplete CDR3 DNA: TGTGCCAGCAGCTTAGCGTTGGCAGGGAGGTCAGGC.

CDR3 sequence: CASSINHGRYYDYTF. CDR3 DNA, as far as it was read: TGTGCCAGTAGTATCAATCACGGCCGGTACTACGAC. The chain recombines TRBV19 with TRBJ1-2; D unresolved. Read sequence stops 3 residues before the CDR3 end, and the germline J gene provides the missing end. CDR3 length: 15 residues. Germline CDR1 reads LNHDA; CDR2 reads SQIVND (reference sequence).

With regard to this clone: The read ends 3 residues shy of where the CDR3 ends; the end is completed using the germline J gene. This chain connects TRBV7-2 to TRBJ1-4, with TRBD1 as a possible D gene (5 bases). The germline V gene encodes CDR1 SGHTA and CDR2 FQGNSA. This CDR3 is 15 amino acids long. The CDR3 loop reads CASSLLSSGKSPLFF. Partial CDR3 DNA: TGTGCCAGCAGCTTATTGTCGTCAGGGAAATCACCA. The whole variable domain, remainder taken from reference TRBV7-2 and TRBJ1-4, is GAGVSQSPSNKVTEKGKDVELRCDPISGHTALYWYRQSLGQGLEFLIYFQGNSAPDKSGLPSDRFSAERTGGSVSTLTIQRTQQEDSAVYLCASSLLSSGKSPLFFGSGTQLSVL.

As to this clone: Read coverage stops 3 residues before the CDR3 terminus; the germline J gene supplies the remainder. The chain couples TRBV7-9 to TRBJ1-1; D possibly corresponds to TRBD1 (6 bases). The CDR3 is 14 amino acids. The germline CDR1 and CDR2 sequences are SEHNR and FQNEAQ (reference sequence). The germline V and J ends were trimmed by 5 bases and 1 base, with 11 bases remaining between them. This CDR3 is CASSEQGSNTEAFF. The part of the CDR3 DNA that was read is TGTGCCAGCAGCGAACAGGGCTCGAACACTGAA.

As to this clone: The CDR3 end is not reached by the read, which stops 3 residues before it; the germline J gene fills it in. The chain links TRBV6-1 to TRBJ1-5; tentative D call: TRBD1 (5 bases). Between the trimmed V and J ends, which lost 0 bases and 2 bases, there was a span of 8 bases. This CDR3 has 15 residues. CDR1 MNHNS and CDR2 SASEGT come from the germline V gene. The chain's CDR3 is CASSEAGRGNQPQHF. The part of the CDR3 DNA that was read is TGTGCCAGCAGTGAAGCTGGCAGGGGCAATCAGCCC.

As to this clone: The CDR3 is cut off 3 residues early in the read; its end comes from the germline J gene. The chain employs TRBV12-3 or TRBV12-4 and TRBJ1-5; D uncertain. The CDR3 extends over 14 amino acids. V lost 3 bases and J 1 base, leaving 7 bases between the germline ends. CDR3: CASSFSLSNQPQHF. The CDR3 DNA, read in part, is TGTGCCAGCAGTTTTTCACTAAGCAATCAGCCC.

Concerning this clone itself: The read ends 3 residues before the CDR3 terminus; that terminus is restored from the germline J gene. The chain uses TRBV9 and TRBJ2-3; a possible D gene is TRBD2 (6 bases). The V and J ends lost 2 bases and 0 bases respectively, with 13 bases between them. CDR1 is SGDLS and CDR2 is YYNGEE in the germline V gene. This CDR3 contains 16 residues. CDR3 in amino acids: CASSVRLDQSTDTQYF. CDR3 DNA, as far as it was read: TGTGCCAGCAGCGTGAGACTAGACCAAAGCACAGATACG.

Concerning this clone: The read gets to within 3 residues of the CDR3 end, and the germline J gene fills in the rest. This sample includes further DNA sequences coding for the same CDR3. This sequence joins TRBV5-1 and TRBJ1-1, with D perhaps TRBD1 (6 bases). The CDR3 runs to 15 residues. From germline, CDR1 is SGHRS and CDR2 YFSETQ. Trimming shortened V by 3 bases and J by 1 base, and 13 bases separated the two germline ends. The covered CDR3 bases are TGCGCCAGCAGCTGGATGACAGGAACGAACACTGAA. Its translation is CASSWMTGTNTE. The CDR3 in full is CASSWMTGTNTEAFF.

For this clone: The read ends 3 residues before the CDR3 terminus; that terminus is restored from the germline J gene. This chain connects TRBV20-1 to TRBJ2-7; 9 bases map to TRBD2. Germline V gene sequence: CDR1 DFQATT, CDR2 SNEGSKA (reference sequence). The CDR3 is made up of 15 amino acids. Trimming took 0 bases from V and 0 from J; bases not matched to a gene: 3. CDR3 DNA (partial): TGCAGTGCTAGAGAGCCTAGCGGGGCCTCCTACGAG. It encodes CSAREPSGASYE. In full, the CDR3 reads CSAREPSGASYEQYF.

A remark on this clone: The read ends 3 residues before the CDR3 terminus; that terminus is restored from the germline J gene. The chain joins TRBV7-2 to TRBJ2-3, with a tentative D call TRBD1 (6 bases). In germline, CDR1 is SGHTA, CDR2 FQGNSA. CDR3 length equals 13 residues. V dropped 5 bases and J dropped 4 bases, with 10 bases sitting between them. CDR3 sequence: CASSLDRSDTQYF. The sequenced part of the CDR3 DNA is TGTGCCAGCAGCCTTGACAGGTCAGATACG.

Details on this clone: Sequencing ends 3 residues short of the CDR3 end; the germline J gene provides the rest. The rearrangement links TRBV2 to TRBJ2-3; D uncertain. Germline loops: CDR1 SNHLY, CDR2 FYNNEI. This CDR3 has 12 residues. Trimming cost V 4 bases and J 4 bases, with 6 bases left between them. The covered CDR3 bases are TGTGCCAGCAGTGTTTCGGCAGATACG. Amino acid sequence: CASSVSADT. The whole CDR3 sequence reads CASSVSADTQYF.

On this clone itself: The read falls 3 residues short of the CDR3 end, and the missing part is taken from the germline J gene. The chain is built from TRBV7-9 and TRBJ1-1, with a tentative D call TRBD1 (5 bases). The CDR3 is 15 residues long. The germline V and J ends were trimmed by 5 bases and 0 bases, with 13 bases remaining between them. The germline V gene has CDR1 SEHNR and CDR2 FQNEAQ (reference sequence). This CDR3 is CASSLGANMNTEAFF. Incomplete CDR3 DNA: TGTGCCAGCAGCCTAGGGGCAAATATGAACACTGAA. Combining the CDR3 with reference TRBV7-9 and TRBJ1-1 gives the whole variable domain DTGVSQNPRHKITKRGQNVTFRCDPISEHNRLYWYRQTLGQGPEFLTYFQNEAQLEKSRLLSDRFSAERPKGSFSTLEIQRTEQGDSAMYLCASSLGANMNTEAFFGQGTRLTVV.

Comments on this clone: The read ends 3 residues before the CDR3 terminus; that terminus is restored from the germline J gene. The chain links TRBV5-1 to TRBJ2-1, with TRBD2 matching over 9 bases. Germline V gene lookup returns CDR1 SGHRS and CDR2 YFSETQ. Trimming took 2 bases from V and 3 from J; bases not matched to a gene: 3. CDR3 length: 15 residues. The CDR3 protein is CASSFYSGGYNEQFF. The sequenced part of the CDR3 DNA is TGCGCCAGCAGCTTCTATAGCGGGGGCTACAATGAG.

About this clone: The read finishes 3 residues shy of the CDR3 end, and the germline J gene is used to complete it. The chain carries TRBV2 and TRBJ2-2; D call uncertain. The CDR3 sequence is 12 residues long. CDR1 and CDR2 (germline): SNHLY, FYNNEI. The CDR3 protein is CAKRAVNSPLFF. The DNA read from the CDR3 is TGTGCCAAAAGGGCAGTCAATTCACCG.

Incomplete CDR3 DNA: TGTGCCAGCAGTCCGAGCGGGAGCTCCTATAATTCACCG. Translation: CASSPSGSSYNSP. From start to end, the CDR3 is CASSPSGSSYNSPLFF. This sequence joins TRBV7-6 and TRBJ2-2; 8 nucleotides agree with TRBD2. The read falls 3 residues short of the CDR3 end, and the missing part is taken from the germline J gene. The CDR3 contains 16 residues. Germline CDR1 reads SGHVS; CDR2 reads FNYEAQ.

Notes on this clone: The read ends 3 residues before the CDR3 terminus; that terminus is restored from the germline J gene. The rearrangement links TRBV6-4 to TRBJ2-3, with D possibly being TRBD1 (6 bases). The CDR3 runs 13 residues. Germline CDR1 and CDR2: MRHNA and SNTAGT. The CDR3 spells CASSHPGQETQYF. The CDR3 DNA, read in part, is TGTGCCAGCAGCCACCCGGGACAAGAGACG.

The chain's CDR3 is CASRQGTEAFF. The sequenced part of the CDR3 DNA is TGTGCCAGCAGACAGGGCACTGAA. The chain employs TRBV11-2 and TRBJ1-1, with D possibly TRBD1 on 6 matching bases. The read finishes 3 residues shy of the CDR3 end, and the germline J gene is used to complete it. The V and J ends lost 6 bases and 4 bases respectively, with 6 bases between them. This CDR3 is built from 11 residues. Germline V CDR1 and CDR2: SGHAT, FQNNGV. The variable domain in full, with the rest retrieved from reference TRBV11-2 and TRBJ1-1, is EAGVAQSPRYKIIEKRQSVAFWCNPISGHATLYWYQQILGQGPKLLIQFQNNGVVDDSQLPKDRFSAERLKGVDSTLKIQPAKLEDSAVYLCASRQGTEAFFGQGTRLTVV.

Worth noting for this clone: The CDR3 extends 3 residues past the end of the read, so its final part is completed from the germline J gene. This rearrangement joins TRBV10-1 to TRBJ2-3, with 11 bases aligning to TRBD2. V dropped 8 bases and J dropped 2; count of bases not matched to a gene: 3. This CDR3 is 14 amino acids long. CDR1 is WNHNN, CDR2 SYGVQD, per germline (reference sequence). CDR3 residues: CASASGGNTDTQYF. The DNA read from the CDR3 is TGCGCCAGCGCTAGCGGGGGGAACACAGATACG.

As to this clone: The read terminates 3 residues ahead of where the CDR3 ends, so the germline J gene completes it. This rearrangement joins TRBV28 to TRBJ2-7; D remains unclear. Germline-derived CDR1 and CDR2 are MDHEN and SYDVKM. The CDR3 contains 13 residues. Trimming took 2 bases from V and 0 from J, leaving 5 bases between them. The CDR3 bases that were read are TGTGCCAGCAGTTTACTAGGCTCCTACGAG. Its protein is CASSLLGSYE. The full CDR3 reads CASSLLGSYEQYF.

To note about this clone: From the germline J gene comes the end of the CDR3, since the read stops 3 residues before it. V and J are TRBV29-1 and TRBJ2-2; D is undetermined. The CDR3 length is 11 residues. V lost 5 bases and J lost 6, with 7 bases in between. Germline CDR1 SQVTM, CDR2 ANQGSEA. CDR3: CSVSLAGELFF. The sequenced CDR3 bases are TGCAGCGTTTCTTTAGCCGGGGAG.

Concerning this clone: The CDR3 end falls 3 residues outside the read, so it is completed with the germline J gene. The chain carries TRBV5-6 and TRBJ2-1, with D perhaps TRBD1 (6 bases). The CDR3 has 11 amino acids. CDR1 is SGHDT, CDR2 YYEEEE, per germline. V was trimmed by 2 bases and J by 9 bases, leaving 6 bases between them. The CDR3: CASSLGGEQFF. The sequenced CDR3 bases are TGTGCCAGCAGCTTAGGGGGTGAG. Variable domain in full (rest from reference TRBV5-6 and TRBJ2-1): DAGVTQSPTHLIKTRGQQVTLRCSPKSGHDTVSWYQQALGQGPQFIFQYYEEEERQRGNFPDRFSGHQFPNYSSELNVNALLLGDSALYLCASSLGGEQFFGPGTRLTVL.

Note on this clone: From the germline J gene comes the end of the CDR3, since the read stops 3 residues before it. The chain joins TRBV2 to TRBJ1-6, with TRBD1 as a possible D gene (6 bases). Trimming took off 8 bases at V and 7 bases at J, with 15 bases between the two ends. The CDR3 sequence is 14 residues long. In germline, CDR1 is SNHLY, CDR2 FYNNEI. The CDR3 sequence: CASGVAGTNSPLHF. Partial CDR3 DNA: TGTGCCAGCGGGGTGGCAGGGACAAATTCACCC.

Points on this clone: The read gets to within 3 residues of the CDR3 end, and the germline J gene fills in the rest. The V call is TRBV20-1, the J call TRBJ2-7; 7 nucleotides align to TRBD1. CDR3 length: 14 amino acids. The V gene end was trimmed by 4 bases and the J gene end by 0 bases; junction bases not matched to a gene: 6. Germline CDR1 DFQATT, CDR2 SNEGSKA (reference sequence). The CDR3 loop is CSAKGTESSYEQYF. The CDR3 bases that were read are TGCAGTGCTAAAGGGACAGAAAGCTCCTACGAG.

On this clone itself: The read ends 3 residues shy of where the CDR3 ends; the end is completed using the germline J gene. The gene calls are TRBV12-3 or TRBV12-4 and TRBJ1-4; D ambiguous. V was clipped by 6 bases and J by 3 bases, with 14 bases between them. This CDR3 is 15 amino acids long. The sequenced part of the CDR3 DNA is TGTGCCAGCAGCCCCGGACTCACAGCTAATGAAAAA. This sequence encodes CASSPGLTANEK. The whole CDR3 protein is CASSPGLTANEKLFF.

As for this clone: The CDR3 is cut off 3 residues early in the read; its end comes from the germline J gene. The V gene is TRBV5-1, the J gene TRBJ2-3; the D gene is possibly TRBD1 (5 bases). The germline gives CDR1 SGHRS, CDR2 YFSETQ. V lost 4 bases and J 2 bases, leaving 11 bases between the germline ends. CDR3 length: 14 amino acids. CDR3 sequence: CASSLQTATDTQYF. CDR3 DNA, as far as it was read: TGCGCCAGCAGCCTCCAGACAGCCACAGATACG.